This TCR beta chain was found in a study of blood T cell repertoires in COVID-19. Across the study: Samples came from the United States, Italy and Spain, spanning acute and convalescent COVID-19. Sources were T cells, B-cell-depleted T cells, or PBMCs; the material itself was cDNA or gDNA.

Only in-frame clones appear in the TCRdb table, and some are missing; sequencing was by immunoSEQ multiplex PCR. The sample records roughly 190,000 clones, roughly 80% being singletons. The ends were cut back, 5 bases at V and 7 bases at J, with 23 bases in the middle. The germline V gene encodes CDR1 MNHEY and CDR2 SMNVEV (reference sequence). The CDR3 extends over 17 amino acids. V usage is TRBV27 and J usage is TRBJ1-4; D not certain. The sample consisted of peripheral blood. The TCR sequence derives from a woman in her forties or fifties with acute or convalescent COVID-19. As DNA, the CDR3 is TGTGCCAGCAGTCCCAGTACGGCCAACCGGCGGGGTGAAAAACTGTTTTTT. As protein: CASSPSTANRRGEKLFF.